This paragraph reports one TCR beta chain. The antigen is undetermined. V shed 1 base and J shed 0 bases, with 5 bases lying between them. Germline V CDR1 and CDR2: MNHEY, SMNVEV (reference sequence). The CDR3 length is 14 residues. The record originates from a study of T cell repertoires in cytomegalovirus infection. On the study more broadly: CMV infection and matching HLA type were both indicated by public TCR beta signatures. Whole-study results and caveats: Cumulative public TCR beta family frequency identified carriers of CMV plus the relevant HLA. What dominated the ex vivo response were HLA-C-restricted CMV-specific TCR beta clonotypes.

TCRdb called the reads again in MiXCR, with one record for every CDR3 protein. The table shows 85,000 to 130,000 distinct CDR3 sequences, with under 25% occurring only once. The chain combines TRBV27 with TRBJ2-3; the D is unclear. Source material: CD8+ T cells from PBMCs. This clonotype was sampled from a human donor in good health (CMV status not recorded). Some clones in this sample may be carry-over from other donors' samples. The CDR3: CASSLWGSTDTQYF. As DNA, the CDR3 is TGTGCCAGCAGTTTATGGGGAAGCACAGATACGCAGTATTTT.